One sample yielded the 9 T cell receptor beta chains listed below, sequenced in a study of blood T cell repertoires in COVID-19. Profiled with immunoSEQ multiplex PCR; TCRdb holds only in-frame clones, not every one. The table lists roughly 230,000 clones, around 82% of them singletons, with 8.6% in the top ten. The sample was peripheral blood. These receptors originate from a man aged 40-50 years with active or convalescent COVID-19.

V and J are TRBV6-5 and TRBJ1-2, with D possibly TRBD1 on 6 matching bases. CDR3 length: 14 amino acids. From germline, CDR1 is MNHEY and CDR2 SVGAGI. V was cut by 4 bases and J by 3 bases, with 12 bases left in between. The CDR3 region has the DNA TGTGCCAGCAGTTTCGGACAGCTATACTATGGCTACACCTTC. It yields the protein CASSFGQLYYGYTF.

The chain joins TRBV19 to TRBJ1-1, with TRBD1 identical over 9 bases. The CDR3 sequence is 14 residues long. The trim removed 5 bases at V and 7 bases at J, leaving 8 bases unmatched. Looked up from germline, CDR1 is LNHDA and CDR2 is SQIVND (reference sequence). CDR3 in DNA: TGTGCCAGTAGTGAGGAACAGGGGGCGGGTGAAGCTTTCTTT. Translating it yields CASSEEQGAGEAFF.

This rearrangement joins TRBV6-5 to TRBJ1-2; 8 nucleotides align to TRBD1. Germline assignment: CDR1 MNHEY and CDR2 SVGAGI. This CDR3 has 14 residues. J lost 4 bases, V lost 4 bases, and 5 bases had no gene match. The CDR3 here is CASSSTGTGYGYTF. CDR3 nucleotide sequence: TGTGCCAGCAGTTCAACCGGGACAGGCTATGGCTACACCTTC.

This chain links TRBV3-1 (or the pseudogene TRBV3-2) with TRBJ2-5; a possible D gene is TRBD2 (5 bases). This CDR3 is built from 12 residues. V lost 7 bases to trimming and J lost 4 bases, with 10 bases between them. The germline gives CDR1 LGHDT, CDR2 YNNKEL (reference sequence). CDR3 DNA: TGTGCCAGCATTTCTGCGGGAGAGACCCAGTACTTC. It yields the protein CASISAGETQYF.

This chain uses TRBV5-1 with TRBJ1-1; 8 nucleotides align to TRBD1. Trimming at V came to 4 bases and at J to 2 bases, leaving 1 base not matched to a gene. This CDR3 has 13 residues. In germline, CDR1 is SGHRS, CDR2 YFSETQ. The CDR3 coding sequence is TGCGCCAGCAGCGCAGGGGGCAACACTGAAGCTTTCTTT. Its protein is CASSAGGNTEAFF.

The CDR3 sequence: CASRGTSGGNEQFF. The CDR3 coding sequence is TGTGCCAGCAGAGGGACTAGCGGGGGGAATGAGCAGTTCTTC. This chain uses TRBV2 with TRBJ2-1; 15 bases are a match to TRBD2. In germline, CDR1 is SNHLY, CDR2 FYNNEI. This CDR3 is built from 14 residues. The V segment lost 6 bases and the J segment 7 bases; nucleotides outside the gene matches: 1.

To note about this clone: Other DNA sequences of this sample code for an identical CDR3. V usage is TRBV29-1 and J usage is TRBJ2-2; 9 nucleotides match TRBD2. The CDR3 is 14 amino acids. After removal of 4 bases from V and 0 bases from J, the junction contained 0 bases not matched to a gene. Germline CDR1 and CDR2: SQVTM and ANQGSEA. The CDR3 nucleotides read TGCAGCGTTGGACTAGCGGCGAACACCGGGGAGCTGTTTTTT. Its translation: CSVGLAANTGELFF.

This clone was observed a handful of times. V gene TRBV11-3 combines with J gene TRBJ1-2, with TRBD1 matching over 8 bases. Germline CDR1 is SGHNT and CDR2 is YENEEA. Germline trimming cut 4 bases from V and 7 bases from J; bases unmatched to any gene: 17. The CDR3 totals 17 residues. CDR3 region: CASSSGGADSRLGGYTF. The CDR3 DNA reads TGTGCCAGCAGCTCAGGGGGCGCAGACTCTAGGCTGGGTGGCTACACCTTC.

This clone has only a few counts. The chain joins TRBV12-5 to TRBJ1-3; 8 bases are shared with TRBD1. Germline loops: CDR1 LGHNT, CDR2 FRNRAP. This CDR3 is built from 14 residues. This CDR3 reads CATGTGNSGNTIYF. CDR3 coding DNA: TGTGCCACCGGGACAGGAAACTCTGGAAACACCATATATTTT.